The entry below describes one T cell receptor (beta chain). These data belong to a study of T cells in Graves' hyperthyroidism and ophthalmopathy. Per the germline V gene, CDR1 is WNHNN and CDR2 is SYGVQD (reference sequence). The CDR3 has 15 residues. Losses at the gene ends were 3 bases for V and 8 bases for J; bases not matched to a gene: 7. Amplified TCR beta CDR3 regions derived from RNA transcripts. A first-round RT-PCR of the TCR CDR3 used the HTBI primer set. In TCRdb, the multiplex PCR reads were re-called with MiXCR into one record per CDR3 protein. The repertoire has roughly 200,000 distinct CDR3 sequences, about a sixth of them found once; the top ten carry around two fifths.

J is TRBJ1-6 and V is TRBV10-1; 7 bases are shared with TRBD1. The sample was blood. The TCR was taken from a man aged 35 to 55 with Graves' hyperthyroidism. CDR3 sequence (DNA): TGCGCCAGCAGTGACTACGGGACAGCCGATTCACCCCTCCACTTT. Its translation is CASSDYGTADSPLHF.